The table lists the clone carrying this T cell receptor (beta chain) with a few counts. Its cognate antigen is unknown. TCRdb redid the calling of the reads with MiXCR, one entry per CDR3 protein. The sample includes around 500,000 distinct CDR3 sequences, roughly 43% seen only once; the top ten take 43%. This sample stems from a study of T cell repertoires in cytomegalovirus infection. Study-level information: In the study, CMV epitopes included recently identified HLA-C-restricted and well-studied HLA-B-restricted ones. Public TCR beta signatures indicated both CMV infection and matching HLA type.

Study results and limitations: HLA-C-restricted CMV clonotypes gave the most frequent clonotype in two of eight donors. Accumulated public TCR beta family frequency recognized individuals carrying CMV together with the relevant HLA.

Germline loops: CDR1 LNHDA, CDR2 SQIVND (reference sequence). CDR3 length: 15 amino acids. V lost 6 bases and J 2 bases, leaving 16 bases between the germline ends. V is TRBV19 and J is TRBJ1-1; D unresolved. Material: cultured PBMCs, obtained from culture after CMV antigen stimulation. This receptor was identified in a human donor in good health (CMV status not recorded). Some clones in this sample may be carry-over from other donors' samples. CDR3 sequence (DNA): TGTGCCAGTAGGCTCGATTGGGAGGGCAACACTGAAGCTTTCTTT. This sequence encodes CASRLDWEGNTEAFF.